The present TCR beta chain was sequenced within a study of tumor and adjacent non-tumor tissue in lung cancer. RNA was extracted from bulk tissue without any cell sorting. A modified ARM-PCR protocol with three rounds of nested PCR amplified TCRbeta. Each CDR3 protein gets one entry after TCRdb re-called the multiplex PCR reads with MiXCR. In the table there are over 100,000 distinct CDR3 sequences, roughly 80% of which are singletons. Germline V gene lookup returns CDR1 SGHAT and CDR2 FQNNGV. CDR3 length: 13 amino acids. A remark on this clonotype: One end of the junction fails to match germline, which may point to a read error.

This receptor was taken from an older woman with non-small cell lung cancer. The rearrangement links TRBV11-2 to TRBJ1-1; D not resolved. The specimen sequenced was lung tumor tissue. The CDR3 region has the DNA TGTGCCAGTGTTAAAACAGTGACCACTGAAACTTTCTTT. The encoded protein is CASVKTVTTETFF. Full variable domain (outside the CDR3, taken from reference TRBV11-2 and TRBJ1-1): EAGVAQSPRYKIIEKRQSVAFWCNPISGHATLYWYQQILGQGPKLLIQFQNNGVVDDSQLPKDRFSAERLKGVDSTLKIQPAKLEDSAVYLCASVKTVTTETFFGQGTRLTVV.